The clone carrying this T cell receptor beta chain has more than one count but fewer than ten. Its antigen is undetermined. Germline is not matched at one junction end, which may reflect a read error. The sample comes from a study of T cells in Graves' hyperthyroidism and ophthalmopathy. Study results and caveats: The blood repertoire included most of the expanded thyroid clonotypes above 0.001.

At least 3 on the Clinical Activity Score was recorded for ophthalmopathy patients, who also had NOSPECS grade at least 4 and duration under 3 months. Based on clinical symptoms, serum thyroxine and TRAb, thyroid ultrasound and orbital computed tomography, diagnoses were reached. Isolation of PBMCs was performed on around 9.3 ml fresh peripheral blood. This CDR3 spans 13 amino acids. TCR beta CDR3 region amplification was performed from RNA transcripts. The study used the HTBI primer set for a first-round RT-PCR of the TCR CDR3. TCRdb used MiXCR to reprocess the multiplex PCR reads, holding one entry per CDR3 protein. The sample consists of around 340,000 distinct CDR3 sequences, over 15% of them appearing once.

The chain has TRBV12-3 or TRBV12-4 and TRBJ1-2; D is perhaps TRBD1 (5 bases). The clonotype originates from a woman aged 40-49 years with Graves' ophthalmopathy. The sequenced sample was blood. DNA of the CDR3: TGTGCCAGCAGTTTGGAAGTCGGGGGTGGCTACATCTTC. This gives the protein CASSLEVGGGYIF.